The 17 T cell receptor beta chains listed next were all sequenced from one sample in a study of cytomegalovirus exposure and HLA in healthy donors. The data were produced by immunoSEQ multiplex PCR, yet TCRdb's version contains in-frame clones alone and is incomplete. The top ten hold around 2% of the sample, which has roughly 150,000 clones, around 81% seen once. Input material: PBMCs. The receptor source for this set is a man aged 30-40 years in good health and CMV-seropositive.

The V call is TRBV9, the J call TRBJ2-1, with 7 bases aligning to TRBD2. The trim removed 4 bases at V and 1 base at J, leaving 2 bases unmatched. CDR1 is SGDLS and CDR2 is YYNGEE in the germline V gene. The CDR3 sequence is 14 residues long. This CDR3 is CASSPSGSYNEQFF. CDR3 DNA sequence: TGTGCCAGCAGCCCTAGCGGATCCTACAATGAGCAGTTCTTC.

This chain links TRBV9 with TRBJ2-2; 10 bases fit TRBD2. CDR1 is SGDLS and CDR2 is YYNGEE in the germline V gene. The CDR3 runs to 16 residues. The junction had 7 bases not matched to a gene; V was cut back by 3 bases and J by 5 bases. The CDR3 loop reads CASSAGLAVGTGELFF. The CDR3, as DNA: TGTGCCAGCAGCGCAGGACTAGCGGTCGGAACCGGGGAGCTGTTTTTT.

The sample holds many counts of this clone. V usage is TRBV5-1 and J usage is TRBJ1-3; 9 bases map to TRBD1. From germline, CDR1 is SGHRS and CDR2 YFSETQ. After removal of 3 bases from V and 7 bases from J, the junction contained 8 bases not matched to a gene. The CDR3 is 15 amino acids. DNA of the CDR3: TGCGCCAGCAGCTCCGGGGACAGGGAAGGTAACACCATATATTTT. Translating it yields CASSSGDREGNTIYF.

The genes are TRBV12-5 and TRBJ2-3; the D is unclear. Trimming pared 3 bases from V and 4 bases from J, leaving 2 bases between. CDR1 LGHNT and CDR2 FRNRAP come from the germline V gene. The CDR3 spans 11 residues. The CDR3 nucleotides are TGTGCTAGTGGTTTCGCAGATACGCAGTATTTT. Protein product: CASGFADTQYF.

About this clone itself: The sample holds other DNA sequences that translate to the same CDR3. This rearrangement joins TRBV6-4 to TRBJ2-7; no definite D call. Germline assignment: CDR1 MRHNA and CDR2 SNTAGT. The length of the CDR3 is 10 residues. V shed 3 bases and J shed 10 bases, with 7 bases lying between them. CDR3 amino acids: CASSEARQYF. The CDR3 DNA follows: TGTGCCAGCAGTGAAGCGAGACAGTACTTC.

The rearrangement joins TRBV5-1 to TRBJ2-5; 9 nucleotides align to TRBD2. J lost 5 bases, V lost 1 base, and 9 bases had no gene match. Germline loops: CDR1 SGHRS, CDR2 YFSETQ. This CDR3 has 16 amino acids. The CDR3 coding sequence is TGCGCCAGCAGCTTGACTGGCGGGGGGGCCGATGAGACCCAGTACTTC. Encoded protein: CASSLTGGGADETQYF.

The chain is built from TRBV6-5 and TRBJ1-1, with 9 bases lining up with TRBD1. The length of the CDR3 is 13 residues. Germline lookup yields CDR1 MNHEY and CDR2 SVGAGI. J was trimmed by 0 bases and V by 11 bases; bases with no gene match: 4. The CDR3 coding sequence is TGTGCCGTTACAGGGGGCTTGAACACTGAAGCTTTCTTT. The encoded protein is CAVTGGLNTEAFF.

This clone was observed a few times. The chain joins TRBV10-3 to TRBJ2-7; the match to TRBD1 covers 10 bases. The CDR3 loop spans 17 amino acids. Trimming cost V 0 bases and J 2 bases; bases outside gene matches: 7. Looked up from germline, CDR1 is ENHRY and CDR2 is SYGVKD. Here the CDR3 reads CAISESLVGTGAYEQYF. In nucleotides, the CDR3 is TGTGCCATCAGTGAGTCCCTGGTGGGGACAGGGGCCTACGAGCAGTACTTC.

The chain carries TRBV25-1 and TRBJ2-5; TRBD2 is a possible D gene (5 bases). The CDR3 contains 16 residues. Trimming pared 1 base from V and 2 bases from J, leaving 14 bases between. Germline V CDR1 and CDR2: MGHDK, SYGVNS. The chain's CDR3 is CASSESASRWQETQYF. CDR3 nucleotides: TGTGCCAGCAGTGAATCGGCTAGCAGATGGCAAGAGACCCAGTACTTC.

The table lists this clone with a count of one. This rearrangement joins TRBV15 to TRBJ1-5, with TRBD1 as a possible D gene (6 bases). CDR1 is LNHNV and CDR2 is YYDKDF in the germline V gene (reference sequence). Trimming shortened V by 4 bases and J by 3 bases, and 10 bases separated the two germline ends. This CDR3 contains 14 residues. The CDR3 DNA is TGTGCCACCAGCATCGAGGGGGTCAATCAGCCCCAGCATTTT. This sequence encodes CATSIEGVNQPQHF.

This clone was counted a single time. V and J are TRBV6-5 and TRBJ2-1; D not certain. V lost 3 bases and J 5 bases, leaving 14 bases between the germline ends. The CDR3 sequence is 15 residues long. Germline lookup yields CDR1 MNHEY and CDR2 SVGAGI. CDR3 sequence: CASSYSRVGNNEQFF. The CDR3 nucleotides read TGTGCCAGCAGTTATTCCCGGGTTGGAAACAATGAGCAGTTCTTC.

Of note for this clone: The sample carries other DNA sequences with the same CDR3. CDR3 residues: CASSLGTGQYEQYF. DNA of the CDR3: TGTGCCAGCAGCCTCGGGACAGGGCAATACGAGCAGTACTTC. This rearrangement joins TRBV5-4 to TRBJ2-7, with 9 bases aligning to TRBD1. CDR1 and CDR2 (germline): SGHNT, YYREEE (reference sequence). The trim removed 4 bases at V and 4 bases at J, leaving 6 bases unmatched. This CDR3 is 14 amino acids long.

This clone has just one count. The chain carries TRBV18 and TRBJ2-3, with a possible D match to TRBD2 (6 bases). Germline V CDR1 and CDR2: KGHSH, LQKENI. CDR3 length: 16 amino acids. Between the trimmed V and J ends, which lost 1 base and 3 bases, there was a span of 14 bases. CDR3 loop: CASSPLSGSRTDTQYF. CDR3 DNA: TGTGCCAGCTCACCACTCTCCGGGAGTAGGACAGATACGCAGTATTTT.

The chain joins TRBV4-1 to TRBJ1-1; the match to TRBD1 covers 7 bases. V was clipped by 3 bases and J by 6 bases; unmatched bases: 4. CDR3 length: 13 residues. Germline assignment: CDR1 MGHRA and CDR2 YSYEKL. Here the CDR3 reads CASSHKTGSEAFF. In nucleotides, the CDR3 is TGCGCCAGCAGCCACAAGACAGGGTCTGAAGCTTTCTTT.

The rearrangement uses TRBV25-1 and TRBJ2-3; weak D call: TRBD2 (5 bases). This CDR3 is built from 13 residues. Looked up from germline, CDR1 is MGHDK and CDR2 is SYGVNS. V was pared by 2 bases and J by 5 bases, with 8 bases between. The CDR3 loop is CASSEAGLDTQYF. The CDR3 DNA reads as TGTGCCAGCAGTGAAGCGGGTTTAGATACGCAGTATTTT.

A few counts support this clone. In DNA, the CDR3 is TGCGCCAGCAGCTGGACTACAGATACGCAGTATTTT. Protein: CASSWTTDTQYF. The chain combines TRBV5-1 with TRBJ2-3; tentative D call: TRBD2 (5 bases). Germline values: CDR1 SGHRS, CDR2 YFSETQ. This CDR3 has 12 residues. V lost 3 bases to trimming and J lost 3 bases, with 5 bases between them.

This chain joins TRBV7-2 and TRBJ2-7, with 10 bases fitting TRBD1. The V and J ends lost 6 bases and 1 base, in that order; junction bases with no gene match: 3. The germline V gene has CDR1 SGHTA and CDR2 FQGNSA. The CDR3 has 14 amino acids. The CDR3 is CASRGQGISYEQYF. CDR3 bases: TGTGCCAGCAGGGGACAGGGGATATCCTACGAGCAGTACTTC.